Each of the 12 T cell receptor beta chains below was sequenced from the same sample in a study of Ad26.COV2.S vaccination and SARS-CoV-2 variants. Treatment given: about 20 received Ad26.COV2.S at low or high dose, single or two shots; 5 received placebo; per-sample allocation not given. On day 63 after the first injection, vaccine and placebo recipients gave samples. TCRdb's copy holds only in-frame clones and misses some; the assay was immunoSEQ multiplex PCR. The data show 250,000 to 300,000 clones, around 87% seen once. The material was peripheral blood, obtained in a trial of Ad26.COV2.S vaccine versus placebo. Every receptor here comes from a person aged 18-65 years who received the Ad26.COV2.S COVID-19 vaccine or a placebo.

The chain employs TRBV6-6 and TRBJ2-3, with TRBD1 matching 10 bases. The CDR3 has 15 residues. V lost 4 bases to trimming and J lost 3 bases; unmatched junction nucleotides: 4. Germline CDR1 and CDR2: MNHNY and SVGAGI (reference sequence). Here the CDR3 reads CASSLGQGITDTQYF. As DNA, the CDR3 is TGTGCCAGCAGTTTGGGACAGGGGATAACAGATACGCAGTATTTT.

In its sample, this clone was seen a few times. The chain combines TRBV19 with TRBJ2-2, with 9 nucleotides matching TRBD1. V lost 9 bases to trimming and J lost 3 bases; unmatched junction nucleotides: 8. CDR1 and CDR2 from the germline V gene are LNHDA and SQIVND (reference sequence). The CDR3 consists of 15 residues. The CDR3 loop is CASRDRVKDTGELFF. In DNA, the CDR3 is TGTGCCAGCCGGGACAGGGTGAAGGACACCGGGGAGCTGTTTTTT.

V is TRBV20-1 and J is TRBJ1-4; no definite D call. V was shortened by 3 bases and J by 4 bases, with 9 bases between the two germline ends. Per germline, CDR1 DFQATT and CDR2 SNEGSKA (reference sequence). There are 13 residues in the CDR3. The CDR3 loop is CSASSRVNEKLFF. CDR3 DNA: TGCAGTGCTAGTAGTAGGGTTAATGAAAAACTGTTTTTT.

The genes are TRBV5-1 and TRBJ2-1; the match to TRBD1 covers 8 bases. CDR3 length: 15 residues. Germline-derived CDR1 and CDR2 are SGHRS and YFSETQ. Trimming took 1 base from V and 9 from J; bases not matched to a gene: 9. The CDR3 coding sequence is TGCGCCAGCAGCTTGCTCCCGGACAGGGCAAGTGAGCAGTTCTTC. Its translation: CASSLLPDRASEQFF.

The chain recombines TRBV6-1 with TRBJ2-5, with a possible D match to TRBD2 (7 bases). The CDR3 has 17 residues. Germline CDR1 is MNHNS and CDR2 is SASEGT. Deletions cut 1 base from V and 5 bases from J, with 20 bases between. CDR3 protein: CASSEGSGGPFYETQYF. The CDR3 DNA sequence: TGTGCCAGCAGTGAAGGGTCCGGGGGGCCGTTTTATGAGACCCAGTACTTC.

This chain's CDR3 is CASSPHKGLAGDNEQFF. DNA for the CDR3: TGTGCCAGCAGTCCACATAAGGGACTAGCGGGGGACAATGAGCAGTTCTTC. The gene calls are TRBV6-2 or TRBV6-3 and TRBJ2-1; TRBD2 agrees at 14 bases. CDR1 is MNHEY and CDR2 is SVGEGT in the germline V gene. Trimming at V came to 5 bases and at J to 5 bases, leaving 8 bases not matched to a gene. This CDR3 is 17 amino acids long.

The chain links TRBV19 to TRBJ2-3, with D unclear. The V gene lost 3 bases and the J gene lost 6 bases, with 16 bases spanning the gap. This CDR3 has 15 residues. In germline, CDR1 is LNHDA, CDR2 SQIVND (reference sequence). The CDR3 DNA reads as TGTGCCAGTAGTATCAGTGCAGCCTTGGGCGATACGCAGTATTTT. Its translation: CASSISAALGDTQYF. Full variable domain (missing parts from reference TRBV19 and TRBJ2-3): DGGITQSPKYLFRKEGQNVTLSCEQNLNHDAMYWYRQDPGQGLRLIYYSQIVNDFQKGDIAEGYSVSREKKESFPLTVTSAQKNPTAFYLCASSISAALGDTQYFGPGTRLTVL.

The CDR3 is CASSQSSGGTGELFF. CDR3 coding DNA: TGTGCCAGCAGCCAATCGAGCGGAGGTACCGGGGAGCTGTTTTTT. The chain is built from TRBV3-1 (or the pseudogene TRBV3-2) and TRBJ2-2, with D possibly TRBD2 on 5 matching bases. This CDR3 region has 15 residues. From germline, CDR1 is LGHDT and CDR2 YNNKEL (reference sequence). Trimming removed 2 bases from V and 5 bases from J, with 12 bases in between.

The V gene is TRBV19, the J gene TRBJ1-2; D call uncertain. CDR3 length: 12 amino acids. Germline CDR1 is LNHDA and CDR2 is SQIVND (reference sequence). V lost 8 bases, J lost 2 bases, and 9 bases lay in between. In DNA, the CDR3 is TGTGCCAGTTATTTTTCCAACTATGGCTACACCTTC. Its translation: CASYFSNYGYTF. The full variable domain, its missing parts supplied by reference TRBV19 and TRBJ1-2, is DGGITQSPKYLFRKEGQNVTLSCEQNLNHDAMYWYRQDPGQGLRLIYYSQIVNDFQKGDIAEGYSVSREKKESFPLTVTSAQKNPTAFYLCASYFSNYGYTFGSGTRLTVV.

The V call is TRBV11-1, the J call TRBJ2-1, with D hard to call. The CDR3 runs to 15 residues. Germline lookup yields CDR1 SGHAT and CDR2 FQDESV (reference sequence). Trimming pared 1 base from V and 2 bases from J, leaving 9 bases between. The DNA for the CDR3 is TGTGCCAGCAGCTTAGAGGGCGGAGCCTACAATGAGCAGTTCTTC. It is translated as CASSLEGGAYNEQFF.

The CDR3 reads CASSLEASGSMKTQYF. The DNA for the CDR3 is TGTGCCAGCAGCTTAGAGGCTAGCGGGAGTATGAAGACCCAGTACTTC. This chain joins TRBV11-2 and TRBJ2-5; 10 positions match TRBD2. The CDR3 covers 16 residues. Trimming removed 0 bases from V and 6 bases from J; junction bases left unmatched: 7. The germline CDR1 and CDR2 sequences are SGHAT and FQNNGV.

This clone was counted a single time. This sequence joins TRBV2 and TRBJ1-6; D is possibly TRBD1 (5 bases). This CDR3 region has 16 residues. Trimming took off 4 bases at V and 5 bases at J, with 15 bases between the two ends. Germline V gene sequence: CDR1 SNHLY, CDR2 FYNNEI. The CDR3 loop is CASSVDSLINNSPLHF. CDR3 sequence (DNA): TGTGCCAGCAGTGTTGACAGCCTGATTAATAATTCACCCCTCCACTTT.